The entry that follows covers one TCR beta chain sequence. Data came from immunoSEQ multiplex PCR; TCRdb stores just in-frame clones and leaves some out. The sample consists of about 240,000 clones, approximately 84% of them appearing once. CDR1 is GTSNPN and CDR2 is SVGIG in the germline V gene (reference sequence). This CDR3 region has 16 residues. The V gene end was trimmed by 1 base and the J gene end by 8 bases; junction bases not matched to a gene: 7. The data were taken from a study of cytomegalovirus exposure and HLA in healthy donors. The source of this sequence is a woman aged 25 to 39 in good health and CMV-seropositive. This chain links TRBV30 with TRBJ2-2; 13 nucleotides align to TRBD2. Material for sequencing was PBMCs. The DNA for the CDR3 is TGTGCCTGGAGTGCAACGGGACTAGCGGGACGAGGGGAGCTGTTTTTT. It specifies CAWSATGLAGRGELFF.